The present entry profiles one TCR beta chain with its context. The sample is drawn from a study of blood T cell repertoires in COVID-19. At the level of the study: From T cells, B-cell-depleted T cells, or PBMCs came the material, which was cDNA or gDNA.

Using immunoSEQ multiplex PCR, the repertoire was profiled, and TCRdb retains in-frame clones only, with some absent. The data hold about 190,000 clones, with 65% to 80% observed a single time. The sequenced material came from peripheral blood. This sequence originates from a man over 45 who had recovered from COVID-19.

This CDR3 reads CASSRTGGSTEAFF. The CDR3 nucleotides read TGTGCCAGCAGCCGAACAGGGGGCAGCACTGAAGCTTTCTTT. The V and J genes are TRBV28 and TRBJ1-1; 9 nucleotides line up with TRBD1. CDR3 length equals 14 residues. With V trimmed by 6 bases and J by 4 bases, 6 bases remained unmatched. Germline V CDR1 and CDR2: MDHEN, SYDVKM.